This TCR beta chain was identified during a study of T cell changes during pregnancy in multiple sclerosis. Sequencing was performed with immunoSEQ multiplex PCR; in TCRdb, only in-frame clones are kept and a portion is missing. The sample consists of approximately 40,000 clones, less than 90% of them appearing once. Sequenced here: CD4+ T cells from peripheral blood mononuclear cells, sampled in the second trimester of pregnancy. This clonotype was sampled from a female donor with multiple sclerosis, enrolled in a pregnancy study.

The CDR3, as DNA: TGTGCCACCGCCATGGGATTTGGGACTGGCACTGAAGCTTTCTTT. Its translation: CATAMGFGTGTEAFF. The gene calls are TRBV19 and TRBJ1-1, with D possibly TRBD1 on 5 matching bases. V was trimmed by 10 bases and J by 4 bases, leaving 22 bases between them. The germline CDR1 and CDR2 sequences are LNHDA and SQIVND (reference sequence). This CDR3 is built from 15 residues.